This T cell receptor beta chain derives from a study of cytotoxic CD8 clonotypes in ibrutinib-treated CLL. Assay: immunoSEQ multiplex PCR; the TCRdb copy retains only in-frame clones and omits some. Of 130,000 or so clones in the sample, 75% to 85% were seen once. Germline V CDR1 and CDR2: MNHEY, SVGAGI. The CDR3 runs to 14 residues. After removal of 1 base from V and 1 base from J, the junction contained 0 bases not matched to a gene. The source is a human donor with chronic lymphocytic leukemia. The genes are TRBV6-5 and TRBJ1-1, with 7 bases aligning to TRBD1. The specimen comprised PBMCs, sampled after 12 months of ibrutinib treatment. The CDR3 sequence is CASSYYRGNTEAFF. CDR3 nucleotide sequence: TGTGCCAGCAGTTACTACAGGGGGAACACTGAAGCTTTCTTT.